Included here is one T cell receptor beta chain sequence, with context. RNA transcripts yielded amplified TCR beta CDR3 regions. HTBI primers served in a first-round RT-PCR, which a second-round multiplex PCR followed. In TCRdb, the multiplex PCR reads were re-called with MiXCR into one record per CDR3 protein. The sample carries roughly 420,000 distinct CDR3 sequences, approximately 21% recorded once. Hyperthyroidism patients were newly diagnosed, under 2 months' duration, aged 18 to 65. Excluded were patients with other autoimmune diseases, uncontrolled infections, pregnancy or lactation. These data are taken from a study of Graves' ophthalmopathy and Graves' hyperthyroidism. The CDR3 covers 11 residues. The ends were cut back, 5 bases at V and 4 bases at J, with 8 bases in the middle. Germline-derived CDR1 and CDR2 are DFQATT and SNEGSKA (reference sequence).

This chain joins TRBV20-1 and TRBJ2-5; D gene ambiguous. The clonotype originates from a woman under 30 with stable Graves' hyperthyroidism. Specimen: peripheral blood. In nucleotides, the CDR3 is TGCAGTGCTCTAGTGGGAGAGACCCAGTACTTC. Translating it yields CSALVGETQYF.